This T cell receptor beta chain was captured by sequencing in a study of cytomegalovirus exposure and HLA in healthy donors. It was with 60 Vbeta and 13 Jbeta primers that the PCR ran. The assay was immunoSEQ multiplex PCR, and TCRdb's table has in-frame clones only and misses some. The table includes 80,000 to 100,000 clones, about 81% detected once. This clonotype was sampled from a man aged 18 to 29 in good health and CMV-seropositive. What was sequenced was PBMCs.

CDR3 residues: CASSPGTGTFGEQYF. The DNA of the CDR3 is TGTGCCAGCAGCCCTGGGACAGGGACCTTCGGCGAGCAGTACTTC. The gene calls are TRBV5-4 and TRBJ2-7, with 9 bases that match TRBD1. V shed 4 bases and J 6 bases; nucleotides not matched to a gene: 11. Germline CDR1 reads SGHNT; CDR2 reads YYREEE (reference sequence). CDR3 size: 15 residues.